This T cell receptor beta chain was documented in a study of blood T cells in healthy people across ages. Germline V gene lookup returns CDR1 SGHTA and CDR2 FQGNSA. The CDR3 loop spans 14 amino acids. Trimming took off 5 bases at V and 2 bases at J, with 13 bases between the two ends. Using a J-beta primer mix together with a sample-barcoded 5' primer, a second PCR was run for roughly 6 to 11 cycles. Per-sample output comprised a minimum of 2.5 million paired-end reads containing CDR3. TCRdb called the 5' RACE reads again in MiXCR, with one record for every CDR3 protein. This sample has some 800,000 distinct CDR3 sequences, with under 55% found just once. Isolating PBMCs gave at least 6.5 million of these cells per sample.

The sequence came from a man between 60 and 75 years old in good health. The source material was blood. The chain uses TRBV7-2 and TRBJ2-7; no definite D call. CDR3 protein: CASSVGVRAYEQYF. CDR3 nucleotides: TGTGCCAGCAGCGTCGGTGTCAGAGCCTACGAGCAGTACTTC.